Below, 4 T cell receptor beta chains from the same sample are listed, as sequenced in a study of blood T cells in healthy people across ages. The authors ran a second PCR of about 7 to 11 cycles using a sample-barcoded 5' primer and a J-beta primer mix. TCRdb independently ran MiXCR on the 5' RACE reads; one entry per CDR3 protein. This table holds about 830,000 distinct CDR3 sequences, approximately 67% found once. The source material was blood. These receptors were collected from a man aged 25-40 years in good health.

The V call is TRBV12-3 or TRBV12-4, the J call TRBJ2-7, with a tentative D call TRBD1 (5 bases). The CDR3 sequence is 13 residues long. V was trimmed by 7 bases and J by 3 bases, leaving 13 bases between them. Here the CDR3 DNA reads TGTGCCAGCACATTGGACATAAGCTACGAGCAGTACTTC. Residues: CASTLDISYEQYF.

CDR3 protein: CASSEQAGSSFADTQYF. CDR3 DNA: TGTGCCAGCAGTGAACAGGCGGGCAGTAGCTTTGCAGATACGCAGTATTTT. The chain carries TRBV27 and TRBJ2-3; D possibly uses TRBD1 or TRBD2 (5 bases each). V lost 5 bases, J lost 4 bases, and 22 bases lay in between. Germline-derived CDR1 and CDR2 are MNHEY and SMNVEV (reference sequence). This CDR3 is 17 amino acids long.

This clonotype was seen only a few times. The chain joins TRBV4-2 to TRBJ2-5; 8 nucleotides match TRBD2. The closer fit of TRBJ2-7 to the DNA end suggests the J call may be wrong. CDR1 LGHNA and CDR2 YNFKEQ come from the germline V gene. The CDR3 covers 16 residues. The CDR3 here is CASSQEWRGLGDEQYF. DNA of the CDR3: TGTGCCAGCAGCCAAGAGTGGAGGGGACTAGGAGACGAGCAGTACTTC.

V gene TRBV4-2 combines with J gene TRBJ1-1; D call uncertain. The CDR3 is 13 residues long. The ends were cut back, 1 base at V and 7 bases at J, with 10 bases in the middle. CDR1 LGHNA and CDR2 YNFKEQ come from the germline V gene. In DNA, the CDR3 is TGTGCCAGCAGCCAAGCCCGGAGTAATGAAGCTTTCTTT. Translation: CASSQARSNEAFF.